These 17 T cell receptor beta chains share one sample of origin, sequenced in a study of human T cells and chemical hapten exposure. Time point in this sample: pre-sensitization, week 0. Sample treatment: therapeutic diphenylcyclopropenone sensitization with weekly scalp DPC. TCRdb called the RACE reads again in MiXCR, with one record for every CDR3 protein. The table lists about 120,000 distinct CDR3 sequences, less than 15% of them singletons. Sequencing used whole blood, obtained in connection with sensitization to the hapten diphenylcyclopropenone (DPC). These receptors originate from a woman younger than 35 with alopecia areata. Some clones in this sample may be carry-over from other donors' samples.

This clonotype has just a few counts. This chain uses TRBV29-1 with TRBJ2-7; the match to TRBD1 covers 9 bases. The V and J ends lost 5 bases and 2 bases, in that order; junction bases with no gene match: 7. The CDR3 is 14 amino acids. The germline gives CDR1 SQVTM, CDR2 ANQGSEA. The CDR3 region is CSVSPRDRAYEQYF. CDR3 coding DNA: TGCAGCGTTTCCCCACGGGACAGGGCCTACGAGCAGTACTTC.

This clonotype was recorded at least ten times. This chain links TRBV6-4 with TRBJ2-1; 12 nucleotides match TRBD2. V gave up 6 bases and J gave up 7 bases; unmatched junction bases: 7. The CDR3 is made up of 15 amino acids. Germline loops: CDR1 MRHNA, CDR2 SNTAGT. This CDR3 is CASSLTSGGGNEQFF. As DNA, the CDR3 is TGTGCCAGCAGCTTGACTAGCGGGGGAGGGAATGAGCAGTTCTTC.

The chain carries TRBV3-1 and TRBJ2-1; D remains ambiguous. Trimming shortened V by 4 bases and J by 9 bases, and 10 bases separated the two germline ends. The CDR3 length is 12 residues. From germline, CDR1 is LGHDT and CDR2 YNNKEL (reference sequence). The CDR3 here is CASSPTGPEQFF. CDR3 DNA: TGTGCCAGCAGCCCGACCGGGCCTGAGCAGTTCTTC.

Only a few counts were recorded for this clonotype. The J gene is TRBJ1-4, the V gene TRBV7-8; tentatively, D is TRBD1 (5 bases). CDR1 SGHVS and CDR2 FQNEAQ come from the germline V gene. Trimming took 1 base from V and 2 from J, leaving 8 bases between them. CDR3 size: 15 residues. CDR3 protein: CASSLVGATNEKLFF. The CDR3 DNA reads TGTGCCAGCAGCTTAGTCGGGGCGACTAATGAAAAACTGTTTTTT.

This clonotype has a count of ten or more. The chain combines TRBV6-5 with TRBJ1-6; the D is unclear. This CDR3 comprises 14 residues. Trimming shortened V by 0 bases and J by 9 bases, and 9 bases separated the two germline ends. The V gene's germline CDR1 is MNHEY and CDR2 SVGAGI. The CDR3 reads CASSYSGPLSPLHF. The CDR3 DNA follows: TGTGCCAGCAGTTACTCAGGTCCCCTTTCACCCCTCCACTTT.

With respect to this clonotype: This CDR3 fails to terminate in the conserved phenylalanine or tryptophan, so it likely reflects a read error. It is unclear where the CDR3 begins or ends on the DNA, so no DNA is shown, and the CDR3 is as TCRdb lists it. V gene TRBV7-9 combines with J gene TRBJ1-2; the D segment call TRBD1 is taken from the table without a DNA check. The CDR3 contains 13 residues when both ends are counted. The germline gives CDR1 SEHNR, CDR2 FQNEAQ (reference sequence). CDR3: CAREGQGNSILKY.

The sample holds one count of this clonotype. The chain employs TRBV7-2 and TRBJ2-2; 7 nucleotides match TRBD1. Germline V gives CDR1 SGHTA, CDR2 FQGNSA. J was trimmed by 7 bases and V by 5 bases; bases with no gene match: 10. The CDR3 has 15 residues. CDR3 region: CASSAAKGGIGELFF. CDR3 DNA sequence: TGTGCCAGCAGCGCGGCTAAAGGGGGCATCGGGGAGCTGTTTTTT.

V and J are TRBV4-1 and TRBJ2-7; 9 positions agree with TRBD1. The CDR3 sequence is 15 residues long. Germline CDR1 and CDR2: MGHRA and YSYEKL. Trimming cost V 2 bases and J 2 bases; bases outside gene matches: 4. Here the CDR3 DNA reads TGCGCCAGCAGCCAAAAGGGGACAGGGACCTACGAGCAGTACTTC. The encoded protein is CASSQKGTGTYEQYF.

This clonotype was detected only a few times. J is TRBJ2-1 and V is TRBV3-1; D call uncertain. The V end was cut by 1 base, the J end by 12 bases, with 10 bases between. Germline CDR1 is LGHDT and CDR2 is YNNKEL (reference sequence). There are 12 residues in the CDR3. CDR3 in DNA: TGTGCCAGCAGCCAAGGAGTGGGCCCGCAGTTCTTC. It yields the protein CASSQGVGPQFF.

The chain uses TRBV6-1 and TRBJ2-3, with D possibly TRBD2 on 6 matching bases. V was shortened by 0 bases and J by 4 bases, with 11 bases between the two germline ends. CDR1 is MNHNS, CDR2 SASEGT, per germline. The CDR3 covers 15 residues. The CDR3: CASSEAGSGSDTQYF. The CDR3, as DNA: TGTGCCAGCAGTGAAGCGGGTAGCGGATCAGATACGCAGTATTTT.

The chain employs TRBV11-2 and TRBJ2-1; 13 nucleotides agree with TRBD2. Germline loops: CDR1 SGHAT, CDR2 FQNNGV. The CDR3 length is 15 residues. Trimming at V came to 5 bases and at J to 6 bases, leaving 4 bases not matched to a gene. The CDR3 is CASSGRLAGGNEQFF. The CDR3 DNA reads TGTGCCAGCAGCGGGCGACTAGCGGGGGGCAATGAGCAGTTCTTC.

In DNA, the CDR3 is TGTGCCAGCAGCATTAGTGACAGGGATGAGCAGTTCTTC. It encodes CASSISDRDEQFF. The chain uses TRBV6-2 or TRBV6-3 and TRBJ2-1; 7 positions match TRBD1. The V gene's germline CDR1 is MNHEY and CDR2 SVGEGT. The ends lost 6 bases at V and 8 bases at J; junction bases unmatched: 7. The CDR3 length is 13 residues.

The rearrangement links TRBV27 to TRBJ1-1; D might be TRBD1 (6 bases). The germline V gene encodes CDR1 MNHEY and CDR2 SMNVEV (reference sequence). Trimming cost V 3 bases and J 0 bases, with 14 bases left between them. This CDR3 is built from 16 residues. The CDR3 spells CASSFRGYTMNTEAFF. CDR3 nucleotides: TGTGCCAGCAGTTTTAGGGGGTACACTATGAACACTGAAGCTTTCTTT.

There are a few counts of this clonotype. The chain combines TRBV12-3 or TRBV12-4 with TRBJ1-3; no reliable D call. This CDR3 region has 16 residues. Trimming removed 4 bases at V and 0 bases at J, with 13 bases between. The CDR3 loop reads CASSSAGSSSGNTIYF. CDR3 nucleotide sequence: TGTGCCAGCAGTTCTGCCGGGTCAAGCTCTGGAAACACCATATATTTT.

The CDR3 DNA reads as TGTGCCAGCAGTTTATTGGGGCAGGGCCCCTACAATGAGCAGTTCTTC. It translates to CASSLLGQGPYNEQFF. The chain joins TRBV27 to TRBJ2-1, with D possibly TRBD1 on 5 matching bases. The CDR3 consists of 16 residues. Germline CDR1 and CDR2: MNHEY and SMNVEV (reference sequence). Trimming cost V 1 base and J 2 bases, with 12 bases left between them.

A few counts support this clonotype. This rearrangement joins TRBV7-2 to TRBJ2-3; 9 bases are shared with TRBD1. CDR1 SGHTA and CDR2 FQGNSA come from the germline V gene. CDR3 length equals 16 residues. The V segment lost 4 bases and the J segment 2 bases; nucleotides outside the gene matches: 7. The CDR3 DNA sequence: TGTGCCAGCAGCTCAGGGACAGGGATTACCACAGATACGCAGTATTTT. Protein product: CASSSGTGITTDTQYF.

This clonotype came up many times. The rearrangement joins TRBV10-2 to TRBJ2-1, with 13 bases lining up with TRBD2. Looked up from germline, CDR1 is WSHSY and CDR2 is SAAADI. The CDR3 sequence is 15 residues long. V shed 5 bases and J 9 bases; nucleotides not matched to a gene: 7. The CDR3 bases are TGCGCCAGCAGTCAACTAGCGGGGGGGCCCGGTGAGCAGTTCTTC. It yields the protein CASSQLAGGPGEQFF.